The T cell receptor beta chain described here comes from a study of CD8+ T cells in alopecia areata. RNA extraction was followed by reverse transcription into cDNA, which acted as the sequencing template. Clones were sequenced by immunoSEQ multiplex PCR, and TCRdb holds only the in-frame ones, with some missing. Seen here are over 150,000 clones, 56% observed once, and the top ten hold approximately 4.9%. A few counts support this clone. Its cognate antigen is unknown. Findings and limits, study-wide: Relative to mice, TCR sharing across patients was less clear, a difference possibly HLA-related.

The receptor's source is a human donor in good health. The material sequenced was CD8+ T cells sorted from blood.

CDR3 in DNA: TGTGCCAGCAGCTTGTGGGGAAACACTGAAGCTTTCTTT. Translation gives CASSLWGNTEAFF. The chain combines TRBV5-6 with TRBJ1-1, with D hard to call. Germline V gene lookup returns CDR1 SGHDT and CDR2 YYEEEE. The CDR3 is 13 residues long. With 1 base removed from V and 2 bases from J, the gap between germline ends came to 6 bases.